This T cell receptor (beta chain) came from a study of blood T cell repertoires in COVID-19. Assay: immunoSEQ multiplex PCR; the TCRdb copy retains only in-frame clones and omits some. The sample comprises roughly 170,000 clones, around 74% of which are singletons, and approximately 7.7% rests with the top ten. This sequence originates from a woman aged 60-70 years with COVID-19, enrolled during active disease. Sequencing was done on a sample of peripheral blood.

The CDR3 DNA is TGTGCCAGCAACCGACGGACTAGCGGGAGTTACGAGCAGTACTTC. As protein: CASNRRTSGSYEQYF. The chain carries TRBV16 and TRBJ2-7; 13 bases line up with TRBD2. Germline CDR1 is KGHSY and CDR2 is FQNENV. This CDR3 spans 15 amino acids. The V and J ends lost 7 bases and 4 bases, in that order; junction bases with no gene match: 7.